This is a list of T cell receptor beta chains from one sample in a study of CD8 T cells in ankylosing spondylitis. From the 5' RACE reads, TCRdb called clonotypes with MiXCR, one entry per CDR3 protein. The data show a few hundred thousand distinct CDR3 sequences, approximately 22% seen once. Sequenced material: blood, either unsorted or a sorted T cell fraction (not recorded which). The receptors shown here come from a male donor with ankylosing spondylitis or in good health (not recorded which). Both conserved end residues are part of each CDR3. The D gene is left open where the match is weak. Where a row states a size, it is once, few, many or the class of an expanded clone; other rows omit it.

TRBJ2-1,NA,TRBV28,few,TGTGCCAGCAGTTTAGATAGTGACAATGAGCAGTTCTTC,CASSLDSDNEQFF
TRBJ2-7,TRBD2,TRBV11-2,NA,TGTGCCAGCAGCTTAGGTCGGAGTAGCGGGGGGTCGACCGAGCAGTACTTC,CASSLGRSSGGSTEQYF
TRBJ2-7,NA,TRBV12-3/TRBV12-4,NA,TGTGCCAGCAGCCCGACAGCCTACGAGCAGTACTTC,CASSPTAYEQYF
TRBJ1-1,NA,TRBV28,NA,TGTGCCAACGCACAGGGAGGCGGCACTGAAGCTTTCTTT,CANAQGGGTEAFF
TRBJ2-2,NA,TRBV6-5,NA,TGTGCCAGCAGGTCTCCGCTCGGGGAGCTGTTTTTT,CASRSPLGELFF
TRBJ2-5,NA,TRBV7-8,NA,TGTGCCAGCAGCTTAGTTTCCGGGGCCCAAGAGACCCAGTACTTC,CASSLVSGAQETQYF
TRBJ2-2,NA,TRBV24-1,NA,TGTGCCACCAGTGATTTCCCCTCGGGGAAAGAGGATGCCGGGGAGCTGTTTTTT,CATSDFPSGKEDAGELFF
TRBJ2-7,NA,TRBV11-2,NA,TGTGCCAGCAGCATCCCGCAGGGTCTGTTCTCCTACGAGCAGTACTTC,CASSIPQGLFSYEQYF
TRBJ2-7,NA,TRBV7-9,NA,TGTGCCAGCAGCTTAGCGGGTGGGAACCCGACCTACGAGCAGTACTTC,CASSLAGGNPTYEQYF
TRBJ2-1,TRBD2,TRBV7-2,NA,TGTGCCAGCAGCTTAATATTAGCGGGGGTGGGGAATGAGCAGTTCTTC,CASSLILAGVGNEQFF
TRBJ2-2,NA,TRBV12-3/TRBV12-4,few,TGTGCCAGCAGTTCGACACGAAGGAACACCGGGGAGCTGTTTTTT,CASSSTRRNTGELFF
TRBJ2-1,NA,TRBV24-1,NA,TGTGCCACCAGTGATAGGACGGGGTGGGATGAGCAGTTCTTC,CATSDRTGWDEQFF
TRBJ2-3,NA,TRBV20-1,NA,TGCAGTGCCCCCGCTAGCGCAGATACGCAGTATTTT,CSAPASADTQYF
TRBJ2-1,TRBD2,TRBV12-3/TRBV12-4,NA,TGTGCCAGCAGCTCAGATAACGGACTAGCGGGGGGCCGCCCTACAATCGGGCAGTTCTTC,CASSSDNGLAGGRPTIGQFF
TRBJ1-5,NA,TRBV10-1,few,TGCGCCAGCAGTGAGTCACGGGGTCGCGAACAGCCCCAGCATTTT,CASSESRGREQPQHF
TRBJ1-4,NA,TRBV7-9,NA,TGTGCCACCGCAGAACCAGGCGCAACTAATGAAAAACTGTTTTTT,CATAEPGATNEKLFF
TRBJ2-1,NA,TRBV14,NA,TGTGCCAGCAGCGGATCAGGGTGGGTTAATGAGCAGTTCTTC,CASSGSGWVNEQFF
TRBJ2-7,NA,TRBV7-8,NA,TGTGCCAGCAGCTTAGCATGGGAGGACGGGTCCTACGAGCAGTACTTC,CASSLAWEDGSYEQYF
TRBJ1-1,TRBD1,TRBV12-3/TRBV12-4,few,TGTGCCAGCAGCTCCCCCGGACAGGGTCCTACCTCAGGAGCTTTCTTT,CASSSPGQGPTSGAFF
TRBJ2-1,TRBD2,TRBV10-3,NA,TGTGCCATCAGCGCGGGGGGGCCCTACAATGAGCAGTTCTTC,CAISAGGPYNEQFF